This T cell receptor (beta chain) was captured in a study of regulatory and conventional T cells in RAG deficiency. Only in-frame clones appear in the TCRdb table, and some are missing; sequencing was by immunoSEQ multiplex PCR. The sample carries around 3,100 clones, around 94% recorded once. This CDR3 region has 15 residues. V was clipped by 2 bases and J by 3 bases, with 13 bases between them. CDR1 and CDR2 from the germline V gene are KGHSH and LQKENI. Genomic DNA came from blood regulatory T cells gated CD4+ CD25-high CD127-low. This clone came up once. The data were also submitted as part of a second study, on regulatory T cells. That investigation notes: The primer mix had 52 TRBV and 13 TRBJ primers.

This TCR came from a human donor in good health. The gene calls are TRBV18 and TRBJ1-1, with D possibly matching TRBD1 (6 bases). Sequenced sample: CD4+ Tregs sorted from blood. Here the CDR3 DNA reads TGTGCCAGCTCACCAGGTGTAGGGGGGGACACTGAAGCTTTCTTT. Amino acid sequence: CASSPGVGGDTEAFF.